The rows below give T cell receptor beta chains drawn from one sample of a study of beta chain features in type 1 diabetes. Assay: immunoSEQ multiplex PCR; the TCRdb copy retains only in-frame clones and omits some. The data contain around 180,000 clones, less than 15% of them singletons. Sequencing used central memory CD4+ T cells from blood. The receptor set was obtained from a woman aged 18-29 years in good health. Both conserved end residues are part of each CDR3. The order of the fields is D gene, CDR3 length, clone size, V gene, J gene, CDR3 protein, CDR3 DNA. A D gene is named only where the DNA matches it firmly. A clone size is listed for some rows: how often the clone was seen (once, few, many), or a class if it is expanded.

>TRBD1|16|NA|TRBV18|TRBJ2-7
CASSPRGTGSSYEQYF
TGTGCCAGCTCACCGCGTGGGACAGGGAGCTCCTACGAGCAGTACTTC
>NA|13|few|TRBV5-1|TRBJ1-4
CASSLGQDEKLFF
TGCGCCAGCAGCTTGGGACAGGACGAAAAACTGTTTTTT
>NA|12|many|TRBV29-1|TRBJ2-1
CSAPSEGVEQFF
TGCAGCGCCCCATCGGAGGGCGTTGAGCAGTTCTTC
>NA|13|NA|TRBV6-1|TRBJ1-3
CASGVASGNTIYF
TGTGCCAGCGGAGTTGCCTCTGGAAACACCATATATTTT
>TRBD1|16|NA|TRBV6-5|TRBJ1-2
CASSYKPGGVNYGYTF
TGTGCCAGCAGTTACAAGCCAGGGGGCGTTAACTATGGCTACACCTTC
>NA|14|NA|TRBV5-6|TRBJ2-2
CASSLFGFGGELFF
TGTGCCAGCAGCTTGTTTGGTTTCGGCGGGGAGCTGTTTTTT
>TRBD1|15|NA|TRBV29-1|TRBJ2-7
CSVAGTGGSSYEQYF
TGCAGCGTCGCCGGGACAGGGGGGTCCTCCTACGAGCAGTACTTC
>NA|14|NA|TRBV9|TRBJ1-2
CASSVEGQGSGYTF
TGTGCCAGCAGCGTAGAGGGGCAGGGAAGTGGCTACACCTTC
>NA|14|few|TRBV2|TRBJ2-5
CASSESRARETQYF
TGTGCCAGCAGTGAAAGCAGGGCCCGGGAGACCCAGTACTTC
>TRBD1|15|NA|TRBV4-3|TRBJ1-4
CASSPQQGEGEKLFF
TGCGCCAGCAGCCCCCAACAGGGGGAAGGTGAAAAACTGTTTTTT
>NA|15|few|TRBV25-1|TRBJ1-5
CASSELGAGNQPQHF
TGTGCCAGCAGTGAACTGGGGGCTGGCAATCAGCCCCAGCATTTT
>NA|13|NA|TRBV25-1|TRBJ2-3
CASSREFADTQYF
TGTGCCAGCAGCCGGGAGTTTGCAGATACGCAGTATTTT
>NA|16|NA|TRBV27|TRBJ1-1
CASSSTRAVWDTEAFF
TGTGCCAGCAGTTCGACGAGGGCGGTTTGGGACACTGAAGCTTTCTTT
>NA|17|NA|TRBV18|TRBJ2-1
CASSPVLASSSYNEQFF
TGTGCCAGCTCACCCGTTCTAGCGTCTAGCTCCTACAATGAGCAGTTCTTC
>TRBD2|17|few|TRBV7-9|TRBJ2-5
CASSLARIAGVSKTQYF
TGTGCCAGCAGCTTAGCGAGAATAGCGGGAGTTTCAAAGACCCAGTACTTC
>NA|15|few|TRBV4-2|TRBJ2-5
CASSPHRQGGETQYF
TGTGCCAGCAGCCCCCACCGGCAGGGCGGAGAGACCCAGTACTTC
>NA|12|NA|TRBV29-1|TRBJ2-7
CSVDLGAHEQYF
TGCAGCGTTGATTTGGGGGCCCACGAGCAGTACTTC
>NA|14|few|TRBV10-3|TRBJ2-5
CAISDGERQETQYF
TGTGCCATCAGTGATGGGGAGCGCCAAGAGACCCAGTACTTC
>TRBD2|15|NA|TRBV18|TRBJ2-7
CASSPGTSGFDEQYF
TGTGCCAGCTCACCGGGGACTAGCGGTTTCGACGAGCAGTACTTC
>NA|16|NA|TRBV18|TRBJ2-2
CASSPGEGLSTGELFF
TGTGCCAGCTCACCAGGTGAGGGACTGAGCACCGGGGAGCTGTTTTTT
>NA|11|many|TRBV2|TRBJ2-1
CASSDSGEIIF
TGTGCCAGCAGTGATTCGGGGGAGATAATCTTC
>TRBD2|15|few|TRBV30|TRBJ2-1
CAWSPGVSGRNEQFF
TGTGCCTGGAGTCCGGGGGTTAGCGGGAGGAATGAGCAGTTCTTC
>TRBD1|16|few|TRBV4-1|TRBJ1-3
CASSPGTGSSGNTIYF
TGCGCCAGCAGTCCCGGGACAGGTTCCTCTGGAAACACCATATATTTT
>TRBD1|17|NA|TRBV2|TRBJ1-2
CASSGDSWNRGNYGYTF
TGTGCCAGCAGTGGGGACAGCTGGAACCGCGGAAACTATGGCTACACCTTC
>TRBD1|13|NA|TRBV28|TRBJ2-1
CASRVSGQVERVF
TGTGCCAGCAGAGTTTCTGGACAGGTGGAAAGGGTCTTC
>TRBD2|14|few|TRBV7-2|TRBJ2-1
CASSFHSGILEQFF
TGTGCCAGCAGCTTTCATAGCGGGATCCTTGAGCAGTTCTTC
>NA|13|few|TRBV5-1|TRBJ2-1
CASSLASVYEQFF
TGCGCCAGCAGCTTGGCGTCCGTTTATGAGCAGTTCTTC
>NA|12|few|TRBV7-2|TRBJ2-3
CASSKGVGTQYF
TGTGCCAGCAGTAAGGGGGTTGGTACGCAGTATTTT
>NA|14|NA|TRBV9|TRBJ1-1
CASSVVQGLAEAFF
TGTGCCAGCAGCGTAGTGCAGGGGTTGGCTGAAGCTTTCTTT
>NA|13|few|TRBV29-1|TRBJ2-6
CSVGESGANVLTF
TGCAGCGTTGGGGAGTCTGGGGCCAACGTCCTGACTTTC
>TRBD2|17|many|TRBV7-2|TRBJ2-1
CASSHRSAGTSINEQFF
TGTGCCAGCAGCCATCGCTCCGCCGGGACTAGCATCAATGAGCAGTTCTTC
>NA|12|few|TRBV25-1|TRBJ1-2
CASRGAGYGYTF
TGTGCCAGCAGGGGGGCTGGGTATGGCTACACCTTC
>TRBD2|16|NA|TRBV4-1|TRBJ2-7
CASSPGLVQSSYEQYF
TGTGCCAGCAGCCCCGGACTAGTGCAATCCTCCTACGAGCAGTACTTC
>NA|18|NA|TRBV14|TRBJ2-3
CASSQDLRGTGAGDTQYF
TGTGCCAGCAGCCAAGATCTTCGGGGAACGGGAGCCGGTGATACGCAGTATTTT
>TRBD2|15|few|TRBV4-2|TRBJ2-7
CASSPLLAGGHEQYF
TGTGCCAGCAGCCCTCTACTAGCGGGAGGCCACGAGCAGTACTTC
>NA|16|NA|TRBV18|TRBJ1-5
CASSPSSGWRNQPQHF
TGTGCCAGCTCACCTTCATCGGGTTGGCGCAATCAGCCCCAGCATTTT
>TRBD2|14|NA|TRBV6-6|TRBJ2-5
CASSSSGGKETQYF
TGTGCCAGCAGTTCTAGCGGGGGAAAAGAGACCCAGTACTTC
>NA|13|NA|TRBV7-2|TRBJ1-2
CASSSVNNYGYTF
TGTGCCAGCAGCTCGGTGAACAACTATGGCTACACCTTC
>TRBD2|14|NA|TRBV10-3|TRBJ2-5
CAISAPGGSETQYF
TGTGCCATCAGTGCTCCGGGAGGGTCGGAGACCCAGTACTTC
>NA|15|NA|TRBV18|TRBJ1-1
CASSPGGTANTEAFF
TGTGCCAGCTCACCCGGCGGGACGGCGAACACTGAAGCTTTCTTT
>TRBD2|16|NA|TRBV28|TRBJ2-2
CASSSISGKGAGELFF
TGTGCCAGCAGCTCCATTAGCGGGAAAGGCGCCGGGGAGCTGTTTTTT
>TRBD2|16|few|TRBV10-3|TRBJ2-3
CAISDGTSGSTDTQYF
TGTGCCATCAGCGACGGGACTAGCGGGAGCACAGATACGCAGTATTTT
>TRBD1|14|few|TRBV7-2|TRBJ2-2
CASSSYRGTGELFF
TGTGCCAGCAGCTCTTACAGGGGCACCGGGGAGCTGTTTTTT
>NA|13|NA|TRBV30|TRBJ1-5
CAWSVQENQPQHF
TGTGCCTGGAGTGTACAGGAAAATCAGCCCCAGCATTTT
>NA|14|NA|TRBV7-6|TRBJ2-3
CASSRVLATDTQYF
TGTGCCAGCAGCCGTGTGCTAGCGACAGATACGCAGTATTTT
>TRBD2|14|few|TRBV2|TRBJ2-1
CASSVTGGYNEQFF
TGTGCCAGCAGTGTAACGGGAGGATACAATGAGCAGTTCTTC
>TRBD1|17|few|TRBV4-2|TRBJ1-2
CASSQVGQVSPNYGYTF
TGTGCCAGCAGCCAAGTCGGACAGGTTAGTCCTAACTATGGCTACACCTTC
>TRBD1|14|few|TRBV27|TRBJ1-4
CASSLSGQSEKLFF
TGTGCCAGCAGTTTATCGGGACAGTCTGAAAAACTGTTTTTT
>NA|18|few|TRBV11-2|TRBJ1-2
CASSLEGLQRGRSYGYTF
TGTGCCAGCAGCTTAGAAGGTCTACAGAGAGGGAGAAGCTATGGCTACACCTTC
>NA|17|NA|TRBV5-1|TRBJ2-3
CASSLPGVGGGTDTQYF
TGCGCCAGCAGCTTGCCGGGAGTCGGAGGCGGCACAGATACGCAGTATTTT
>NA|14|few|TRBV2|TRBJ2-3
CASSELGLADTQYF
TGTGCCAGCAGTGAATTGGGGCTGGCAGATACGCAGTATTTT
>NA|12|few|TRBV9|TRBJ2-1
CASSSRGSKQFF
TGTGCCAGCAGCTCAAGAGGGAGTAAGCAGTTCTTC
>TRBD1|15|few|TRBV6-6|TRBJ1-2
CASSPGTGGDYGYTF
TGTGCCAGCAGTCCCGGGACAGGGGGCGATTATGGCTACACCTTC
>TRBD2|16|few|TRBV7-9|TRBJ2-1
CASSGRLAGTPAEQFF
TGTGCCAGCAGCGGGCGCCTAGCGGGAACTCCCGCCGAGCAGTTCTTC
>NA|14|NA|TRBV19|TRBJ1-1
CASNPTQGNTEAFF
TGTGCCAGTAATCCTACACAGGGGAACACTGAAGCTTTCTTT
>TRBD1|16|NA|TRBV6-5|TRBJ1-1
CASSSPRQGSNTEAFF
TGTGCCAGCAGTTCGCCCAGACAGGGTTCGAACACTGAAGCTTTCTTT
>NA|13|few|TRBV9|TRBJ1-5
CALIRCAMEPQHF
TGTGCCCTTATTCGGTGTGCGATGGAGCCCCAGCATTTT
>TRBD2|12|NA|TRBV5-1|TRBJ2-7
CASRLTSGEQYF
TGCGCCAGCAGATTGACTAGCGGGGAGCAGTACTTC
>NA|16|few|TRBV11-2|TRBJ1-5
CASSLMGSLSNQPQHF
TGTGCCAGCAGCCTAATGGGGAGTCTTAGCAATCAGCCCCAGCATTTT
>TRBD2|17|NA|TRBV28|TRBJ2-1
CASSHGLAGVTYNEQFF
TGTGCCAGCAGCCATGGACTAGCGGGAGTAACCTACAATGAGCAGTTCTTC